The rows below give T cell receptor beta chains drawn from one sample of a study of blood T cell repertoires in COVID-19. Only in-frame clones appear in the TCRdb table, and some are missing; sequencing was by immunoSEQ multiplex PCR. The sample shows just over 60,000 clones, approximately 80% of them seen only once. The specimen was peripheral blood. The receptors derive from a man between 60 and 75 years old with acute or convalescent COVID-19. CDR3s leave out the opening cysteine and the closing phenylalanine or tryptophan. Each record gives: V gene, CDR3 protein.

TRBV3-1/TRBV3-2 ASSILGNTIY
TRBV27 ASSLFGQIPEAF
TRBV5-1 ASSPVGSGLHYEQY
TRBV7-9 ASSLHPSETQY
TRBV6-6 ASSYPSTGNYEQY
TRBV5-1 ASSSGGTGELF
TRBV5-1 ASSDLGDSYEQY
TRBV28 ASSPRGYEQF
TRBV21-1 ASSKGSDSLEKLF
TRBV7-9 ASSPGGGFTSGANVLT
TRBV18 ASSLSGGASEQY
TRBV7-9 ASSLRGTGSPYGYT
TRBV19 ASSRDRLDTQY
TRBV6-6 ASSGRTVNTGELF
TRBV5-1 ASSLSQGQETQY
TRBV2 ASSSRGGLGYT
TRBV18 ASSLPYTEAF
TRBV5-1 ASSPVNRGTYEQY
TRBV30 AWTAGWGPGLAF
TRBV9 ASTPQTSANTGELF
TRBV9 ASSPFGISGNTIY
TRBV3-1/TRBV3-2 ASMDRGSSGANVLT
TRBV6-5 ASSSSLRAGSYEQY
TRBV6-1 ASSELDRNEQY
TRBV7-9 ASSFSGSSTDTQY
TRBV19 HYGQAGDNEQF
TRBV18 ASSPAHNYGYT
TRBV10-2 ASSEKGGGNQPQH
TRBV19 ASSTGQGGGEKLF